The 18 T cell receptor beta chains presented below share a single source sample, sequenced in a study of Tregs in tolerant kidney transplant recipients. Assay used: immunoSEQ multiplex PCR; TCRdb lists only in-frame clones, some missing. Of approximately 98,000 clones listed, 90% are singletons. The source was CD4+ T cells from blood, collected before the transplant. The receptors come from a human donor who received a combined kidney and bone marrow transplant.

V usage is TRBV5-1 and J usage is TRBJ1-2, with D possibly matching TRBD1 (5 bases). The germline V and J ends were trimmed by 0 bases and 4 bases, with 16 bases remaining between them. Germline CDR1 is SGHRS and CDR2 is YFSETQ. This CDR3 is 16 amino acids long. The DNA for the CDR3 is TGCGCCAGCAGCTTGGCCGGGGGTTCCGGGTTCTATGGCTACACCTTC. Amino acid sequence: CASSLAGGSGFYGYTF.

V is TRBV6-1 and J is TRBJ1-2, with TRBD1 matching over 8 bases. The CDR3 totals 15 residues. Unmatched junction bases numbered 6, after V lost 2 bases and J lost 4 bases. From germline, CDR1 is MNHNS and CDR2 SASEGT. CDR3 amino acids: CASSEFGTGPYGYTF. CDR3 nucleotide sequence: TGTGCCAGCAGTGAATTCGGGACAGGTCCCTATGGCTACACCTTC.

V gene TRBV2 combines with J gene TRBJ2-5; perhaps TRBD2 as D (7 bases). Germline V gives CDR1 SNHLY, CDR2 FYNNEI. V gave up 7 bases and J gave up 5 bases, with 11 bases separating them. This CDR3 has 12 amino acids. The CDR3 loop is CASKGGGETQYF. The CDR3, as DNA: TGTGCCAGCAAGGGGGGGGGTGAGACCCAGTACTTC.

J is TRBJ2-3 and V is TRBV7-2; 9 bases map to TRBD1. Trimming took 5 bases from V and 4 from J; bases not matched to a gene: 10. CDR3 length equals 16 residues. Germline V gives CDR1 SGHTA, CDR2 FQGNSA. CDR3 amino acids: CASSHPGQGRADTQYF. CDR3 bases: TGTGCCAGCAGCCATCCGGGACAGGGTCGGGCAGATACGCAGTATTTT.

The chain couples TRBV25-1 to TRBJ1-1; TRBD1 is a possible D gene (5 bases). Germline V gives CDR1 MGHDK, CDR2 SYGVNS. This CDR3 is 14 amino acids long. The ends were cut back, 4 bases at V and 4 bases at J, with 13 bases in the middle. CDR3 nucleotide sequence: TGTGCCAGCAGTGCCAGTGGGGGGGGCACTGAAGCTTTCTTT. Translation: CASSASGGGTEAFF.

This clone has more than one count but fewer than ten. The chain couples TRBV5-1 to TRBJ1-3; perhaps TRBD1 as D (5 bases). CDR1 is SGHRS, CDR2 YFSETQ, per germline. The CDR3 loop spans 15 amino acids. With 5 bases removed from V and 0 bases from J, the gap between germline ends came to 12 bases. CDR3 nucleotide sequence: TGCGCCAGCAGGCAACAGGTTGGCTCTGGAAACACCATATATTTT. It translates to CASRQQVGSGNTIYF. The whole variable domain, remainder taken from reference TRBV5-1 and TRBJ1-3, is KAGVTQTPRYLIKTRGQQVTLSCSPISGHRSVSWYQQTPGQGLQFLFEYFSETQRNKGNFPGRFSGRQFSNSRSEMNVSTLELGDSALYLCASRQQVGSGNTIYFGEGSWLTVV.

The rearrangement joins TRBV4-2 to TRBJ2-2; the D gene is possibly TRBD1 (5 bases). The germline V and J ends were trimmed by 4 bases and 0 bases, with 9 bases remaining between them. This CDR3 region has 15 residues. CDR1 is LGHNA and CDR2 is YNFKEQ in the germline V gene. In nucleotides, the CDR3 is TGTGCCAGCAGCCGGGGCAGGACGAACACCGGGGAGCTGTTTTTT. The encoded protein is CASSRGRTNTGELFF.

The rearrangement joins TRBV6-6 to TRBJ1-4, with 9 bases identical to TRBD1. There are 14 residues in the CDR3. V lost 6 bases and J lost 8; bases outside the gene matches: 7. CDR1 is MNHNY, CDR2 SVGAGI, per germline (reference sequence). The CDR3 sequence is CASSQVQGAEKLFF. Written as DNA, the CDR3 is TGTGCCAGCAGCCAGGTACAGGGGGCGGAAAAACTGTTTTTT.

The chain employs TRBV18 and TRBJ2-5; TRBD1 agrees at 10 bases. J lost 5 bases, V lost 2 bases, and 5 bases had no gene match. There are 15 residues in the CDR3. Germline assignment: CDR1 KGHSH and CDR2 LQKENI. CDR3 DNA: TGTGCCAGCTCACCAGGGACAGGGGATTCGGAGACCCAGTACTTC. Protein product: CASSPGTGDSETQYF.

This chain joins TRBV5-5 and TRBJ2-3, with 11 bases identical to TRBD1. Germline CDR1 is SGHKS and CDR2 is YYEKEE (reference sequence). CDR3 size: 14 residues. V shed 4 bases, J shed 5 bases, and the junction held 3 bases outside the gene matches. The CDR3 region has the DNA TGTGCCAGCAGCCCGGGACAGGGGGGAGATACGCAGTATTTT. It codes for CASSPGQGGDTQYF. Drawing the rest from reference TRBV5-5 and TRBJ2-3, the complete variable domain is DAGVTQSPTHLIKTRGQQVTLRCSPISGHKSVSWYQQVLGQGPQFIFQYYEKEERGRGNFPDRFSARQFPNYSSELNVNALLLGDSALYLCASSPGQGGDTQYFGPGTRLTVL.

The chain couples TRBV2 to TRBJ1-4, with TRBD1 matching over 8 bases. The CDR3 extends over 14 amino acids. V was clipped by 6 bases and J by 8 bases; unmatched bases: 8. Germline V gene data show CDR1 as SNHLY and CDR2 as FYNNEI. The CDR3: CASRTGTGWEKLFF. The CDR3 DNA follows: TGTGCCAGCAGGACCGGGACAGGTTGGGAAAAACTGTTTTTT.

The chain joins TRBV19 to TRBJ1-5, with D possibly TRBD1 on 5 matching bases. The germline V and J ends were trimmed by 7 bases and 0 bases, with 10 bases remaining between them. This CDR3 is built from 14 residues. CDR1 LNHDA and CDR2 SQIVND come from the germline V gene (reference sequence). Here the CDR3 reads CASTQRGSNQPQHF. CDR3 bases: TGTGCCAGTACCCAAAGGGGTAGCAATCAGCCCCAGCATTTT.

This chain uses TRBV6-5 with TRBJ1-1; D might be TRBD1 (5 bases). From germline, CDR1 is MNHEY and CDR2 SVGAGI. V gave up 5 bases and J gave up 5 bases, with 18 bases separating them. This CDR3 spans 15 amino acids. CDR3 sequence (DNA): TGTGCCAGCAGTCAAATCCCGGGGGTGGGAACTGAAGCTTTCTTT. It translates to CASSQIPGVGTEAFF.

This chain links TRBV7-9 with TRBJ2-3, with TRBD1 identical over 8 bases. The germline gives CDR1 SEHNR, CDR2 FQNEAQ (reference sequence). The V and J ends lost 6 bases and 9 bases, in that order; junction bases with no gene match: 5. This CDR3 has 12 amino acids. The CDR3, as DNA: TGTGCCAGCAGTCCGGACAGGGAGACGCAGTATTTT. It encodes CASSPDRETQYF.

The rearrangement uses TRBV7-2 and TRBJ1-2; tentative D call: TRBD1 (6 bases). Trimming took off 2 bases at V and 4 bases at J, with 14 bases between the two ends. CDR3 size: 15 residues. CDR1 and CDR2 (germline): SGHTA, FQGNSA. DNA for the CDR3: TGTGCCAGCAGCTTAAAAACAGGGTCCGGCTATGGCTACACCTTC. This sequence encodes CASSLKTGSGYGYTF.

The V gene is TRBV7-2, the J gene TRBJ2-7; D is ambiguous. Trimming stripped 8 bases from V and 4 bases from J, with 12 bases between. The V gene's germline CDR1 is SGHTA and CDR2 FQGNSA. This CDR3 region has 12 residues. CDR3 sequence: CASSPSTYEQYF. DNA for the CDR3: TGTGCCAGCTCCCCCTCGACTTACGAGCAGTACTTC.

The rearrangement uses TRBV11-3 and TRBJ2-7; 7 positions agree with TRBD1. Germline trimming cut 5 bases from V and 8 bases from J; bases unmatched to any gene: 12. CDR1 and CDR2 (germline): SGHNT, YENEEA. CDR3 length: 14 residues. The CDR3 sequence is CASSGGTDWNQQYF. The CDR3 DNA follows: TGTGCCAGCAGCGGTGGGACAGATTGGAATCAGCAGTACTTC.

The rearrangement links TRBV19 to TRBJ1-4; 7 positions agree with TRBD1. CDR1 is LNHDA, CDR2 SQIVND, per germline (reference sequence). The V gene end was trimmed by 3 bases and the J gene end by 8 bases; junction bases not matched to a gene: 6. The length of the CDR3 is 14 residues. The DNA for the CDR3 is TGTGCCAGTAGTATTTCACAGGGGTCGGAAAAACTGTTTTTT. It encodes CASSISQGSEKLFF.